This TCR beta chain is from a study of blood T cell repertoires in COVID-19 (dated by TCRdb to 2020 to 2022). As for the study more broadly: Samples covering the acute and convalescent phases of COVID-19 were provided by collaborators in the United States, Italy and Spain. The sample metadata nearly always contained a de-identified subject ID, COVID-19 status, age in years and sex. The material from the prospective study consisted of cDNA or gDNA derived from T cells, B-cell-depleted T cells, or PBMCs. The samples were drawn from two sources: the first 160 participants of the ongoing ImmuneRACE study, and some 1,300 subjects contributed by 6 global collaborators. Where HLA class I and class II types were available, the types were taken from metadata supplied by the sample provider, not from assay-based typing. Subjects who had been exposed to COVID-19, were actively infected with it, or had recovered from it provided the deeply sampled blood TCRbeta repertoires that made up the dataset. The repertoires were made available in a free public database intended to serve as a resource for research on the immune response to SARS-CoV-2. What the study reported, not specific to this receptor: The quantity of clinical and demographic metadata differed by source and by participant and was supplied without curation.

TCRbeta CDR3 regions were amplified from genomic DNA by means of the immunoSEQ Assay, a bias-controlled multiplex PCR. The published analysis was carried out like this. Within the assay, amplification of reference gene primers was used to estimate how many nucleated cells each sample contained. To quantify the absolute abundance of each unique TCRbeta CDR3 rearrangement, sequence reads were collapsed and filtered. For each sample, productive Simpson clonality was calculated as the square root of Simpson's diversity index over productive rearrangements. TCRdb took this table from immuneACCESS and kept in-frame rearrangements with V and J called. Such tables lack part of the clones; where checked against another copy, unresolved V genes explain under half of the gap, and the rest is unexplained. That table is the source of V, J and clone size, and D and trimming were worked out from the DNA. For this sample the table gives 90,000 to 100,000 clones, of which 87% were detected only once. The leading ten clones occupy approximately 15% of the sample.

Turning to this clone: The antigen it binds to is not known. Within one base of it there is no much larger clone, and no base qualities were kept.

Whole blood was collected in K2EDTA tubes by collaborating institutions according to the institutions' own protocols. For TCRbeta analysis, collaborator samples were shipped as frozen whole blood, as isolated PBMCs, or as DNA extracted from either sample type. Trimming accounts for 3 bases at V and 5 bases at J, while the number of junction bases matched to no gene is 9. Taken from the germline V gene, the CDR1 and CDR2 loops are SGHRS and YFSETQ. Including the terminal cysteine and phenylalanine, the CDR3 comprises 15 residues. Solely the CDR3 DNA is kept, with 45 bases framed from the first base. Sequenced material: peripheral blood. This sequence uses TRBV5-1 and TRBJ1-1; TRBD1 lines up with 8 middle nucleotides. The receptor was derived from a human donor in a cohort sampled during active COVID-19. The DNA is TGCGCCAGCAGCTATCTCGGACAGGGAGGAACTGAAGCTTTCTTT. Translation gives CASSYLGQGGTEAFF.